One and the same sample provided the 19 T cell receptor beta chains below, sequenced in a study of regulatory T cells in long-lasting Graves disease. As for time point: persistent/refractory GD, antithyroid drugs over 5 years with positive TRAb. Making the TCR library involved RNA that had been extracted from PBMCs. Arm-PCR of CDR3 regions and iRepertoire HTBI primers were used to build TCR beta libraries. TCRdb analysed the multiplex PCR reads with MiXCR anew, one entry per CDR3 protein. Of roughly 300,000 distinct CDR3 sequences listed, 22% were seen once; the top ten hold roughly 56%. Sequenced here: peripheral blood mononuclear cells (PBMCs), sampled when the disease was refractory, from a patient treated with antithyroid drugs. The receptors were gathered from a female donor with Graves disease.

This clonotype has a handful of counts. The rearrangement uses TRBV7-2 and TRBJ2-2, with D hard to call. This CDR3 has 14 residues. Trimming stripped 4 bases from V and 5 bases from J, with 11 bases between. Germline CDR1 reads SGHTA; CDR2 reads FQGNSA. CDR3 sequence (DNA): TGTGCCAGCAGCTCAATTTCGGGTACCGGGGAGCTGTTTTTT. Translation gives CASSSISGTGELFF.

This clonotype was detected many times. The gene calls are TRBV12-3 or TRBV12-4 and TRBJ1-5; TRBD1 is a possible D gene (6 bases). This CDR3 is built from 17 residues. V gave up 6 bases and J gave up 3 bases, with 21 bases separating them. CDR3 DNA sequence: TGTGCCAGCAGCGAGGGAAGCTACTGGGGGCACAATCAGCCCCAGCATTTT. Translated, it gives CASSEGSYWGHNQPQHF.

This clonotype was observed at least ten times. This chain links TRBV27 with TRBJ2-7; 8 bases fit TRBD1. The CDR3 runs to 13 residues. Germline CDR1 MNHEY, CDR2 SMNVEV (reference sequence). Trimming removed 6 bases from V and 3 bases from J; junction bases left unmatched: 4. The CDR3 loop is CASSPGQDYEQYF. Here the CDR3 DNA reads TGTGCCAGCAGCCCGGGACAGGACTACGAGCAGTACTTC.

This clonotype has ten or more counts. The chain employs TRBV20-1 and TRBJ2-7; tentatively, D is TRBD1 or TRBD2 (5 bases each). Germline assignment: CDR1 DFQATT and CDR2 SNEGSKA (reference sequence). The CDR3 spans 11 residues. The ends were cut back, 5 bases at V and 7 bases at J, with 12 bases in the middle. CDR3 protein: CSAPGLREQYF. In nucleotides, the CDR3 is TGCAGTGCTCCGGGGCTTAGGGAGCAGTACTTC.

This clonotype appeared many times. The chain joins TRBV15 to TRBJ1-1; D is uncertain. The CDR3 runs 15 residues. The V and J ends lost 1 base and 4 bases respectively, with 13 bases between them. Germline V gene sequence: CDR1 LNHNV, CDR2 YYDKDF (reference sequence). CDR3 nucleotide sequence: TGTGCCACCAGCAGAGTGTTTAGTGTCAGCACTGAAGCTTTCTTT. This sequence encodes CATSRVFSVSTEAFF.

CDR3 sequence: CAWNPGLAGGKGELFF. DNA of the CDR3: TGTGCCTGGAACCCGGGACTAGCGGGAGGGAAAGGGGAGCTGTTTTTT. This chain connects TRBV30 to TRBJ2-2; TRBD2 agrees at 16 bases. V lost 4 bases and J lost 8; bases outside the gene matches: 7. There are 16 residues in the CDR3. Germline-derived CDR1 and CDR2 are GTSNPN and SVGIG (reference sequence).

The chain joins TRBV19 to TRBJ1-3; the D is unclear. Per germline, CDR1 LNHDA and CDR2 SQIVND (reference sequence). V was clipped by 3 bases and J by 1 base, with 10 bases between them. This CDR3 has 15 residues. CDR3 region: CASSIFADSGNTIYF. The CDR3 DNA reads TGTGCCAGTAGTATCTTCGCCGATTCTGGAAACACCATATATTTT.

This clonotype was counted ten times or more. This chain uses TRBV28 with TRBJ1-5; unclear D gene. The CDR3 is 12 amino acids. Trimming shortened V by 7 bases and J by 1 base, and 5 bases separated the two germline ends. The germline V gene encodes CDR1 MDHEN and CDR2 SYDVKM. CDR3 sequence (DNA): TGTGCCAGCAACGGCAGCAATCAGCCCCAGCATTTT. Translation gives CASNGSNQPQHF.

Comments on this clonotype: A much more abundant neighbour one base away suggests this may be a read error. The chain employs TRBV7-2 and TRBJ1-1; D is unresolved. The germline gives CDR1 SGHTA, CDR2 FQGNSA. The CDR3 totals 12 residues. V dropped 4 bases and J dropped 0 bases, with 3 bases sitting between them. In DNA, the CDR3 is TGTGCCAGCAGCTGGATGAACACTGAAGCTTTCTTT. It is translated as CASSWMNTEAFF.

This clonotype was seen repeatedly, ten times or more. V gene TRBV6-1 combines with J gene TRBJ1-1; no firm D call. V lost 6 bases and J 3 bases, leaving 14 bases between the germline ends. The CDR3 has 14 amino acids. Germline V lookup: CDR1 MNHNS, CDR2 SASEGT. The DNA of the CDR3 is TGTGCCAGCAGCTTACAGAGGGAGCACACTGAAGCTTTCTTT. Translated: CASSLQREHTEAFF.

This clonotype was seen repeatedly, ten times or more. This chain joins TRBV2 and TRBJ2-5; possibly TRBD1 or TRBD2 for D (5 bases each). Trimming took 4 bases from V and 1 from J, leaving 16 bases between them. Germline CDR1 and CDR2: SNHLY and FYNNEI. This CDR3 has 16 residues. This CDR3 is CASSGSRRGVQETQYF. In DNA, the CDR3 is TGTGCCAGCAGTGGGAGCAGGCGAGGGGTCCAAGAGACCCAGTACTTC.

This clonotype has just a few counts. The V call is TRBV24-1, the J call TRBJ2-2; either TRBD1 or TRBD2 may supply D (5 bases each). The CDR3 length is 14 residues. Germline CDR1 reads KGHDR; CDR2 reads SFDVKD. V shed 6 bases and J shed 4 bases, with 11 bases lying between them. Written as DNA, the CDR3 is TGTGCCACCAGTCCGGGACGGAGCACCGGGGAGCTGTTTTTT. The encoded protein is CATSPGRSTGELFF.

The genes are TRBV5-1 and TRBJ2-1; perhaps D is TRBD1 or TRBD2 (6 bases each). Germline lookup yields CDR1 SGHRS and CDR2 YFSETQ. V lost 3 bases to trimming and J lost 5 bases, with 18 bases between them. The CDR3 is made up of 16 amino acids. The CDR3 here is CASSSYGGGNNNEQFF. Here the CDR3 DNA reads TGCGCCAGCAGCTCGTATGGGGGCGGGAACAACAATGAGCAGTTCTTC.

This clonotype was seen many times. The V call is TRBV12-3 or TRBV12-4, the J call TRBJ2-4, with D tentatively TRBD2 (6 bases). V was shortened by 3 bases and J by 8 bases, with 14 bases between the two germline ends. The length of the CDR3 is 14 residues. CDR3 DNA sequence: TGTGCCAGCAGTTTCACGGGAGTAACGGACATTCAGTACTTC. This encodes CASSFTGVTDIQYF.

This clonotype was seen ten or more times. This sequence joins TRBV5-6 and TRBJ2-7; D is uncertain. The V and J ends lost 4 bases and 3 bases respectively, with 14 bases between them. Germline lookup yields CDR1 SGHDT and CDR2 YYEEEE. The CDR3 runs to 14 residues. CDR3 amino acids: CASSHRVIVYEQYF. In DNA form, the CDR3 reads TGTGCCAGCAGCCATAGGGTCATTGTCTACGAGCAGTACTTC.

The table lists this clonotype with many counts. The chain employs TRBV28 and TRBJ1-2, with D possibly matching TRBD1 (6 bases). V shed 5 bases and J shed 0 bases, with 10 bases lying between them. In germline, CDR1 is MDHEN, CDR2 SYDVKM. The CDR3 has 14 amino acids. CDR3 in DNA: TGTGCCAGCAGTCCAGGACAGACTAACTATGGCTACACCTTC. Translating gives CASSPGQTNYGYTF.

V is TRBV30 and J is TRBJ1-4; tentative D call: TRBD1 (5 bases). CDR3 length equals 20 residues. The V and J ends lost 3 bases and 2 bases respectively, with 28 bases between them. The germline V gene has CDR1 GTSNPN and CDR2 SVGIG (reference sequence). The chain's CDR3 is CAWSPASRRGAGFTNEKLFF. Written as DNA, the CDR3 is TGTGCCTGGAGCCCCGCGAGTAGAAGGGGAGCCGGATTCACTAATGAAAAACTGTTTTTT.

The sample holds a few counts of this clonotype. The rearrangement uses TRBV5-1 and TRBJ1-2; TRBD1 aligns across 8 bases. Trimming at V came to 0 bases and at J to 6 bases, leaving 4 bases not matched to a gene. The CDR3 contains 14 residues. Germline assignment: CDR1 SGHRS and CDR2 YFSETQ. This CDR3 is CASSLVAGGDGYTF. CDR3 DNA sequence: TGCGCCAGCAGCTTGGTGGCAGGGGGCGATGGCTACACCTTC.

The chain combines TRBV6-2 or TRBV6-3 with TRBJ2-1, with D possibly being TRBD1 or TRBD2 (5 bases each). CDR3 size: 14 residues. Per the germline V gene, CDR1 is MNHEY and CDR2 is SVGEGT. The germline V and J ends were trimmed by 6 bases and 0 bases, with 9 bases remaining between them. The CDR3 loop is CASSRGTSYNEQFF. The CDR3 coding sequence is TGTGCCAGCAGCAGAGGGACCTCCTACAATGAGCAGTTCTTC.